The 24 T cell receptor beta chains reported below all come from one sample, sequenced in a study of shared clonotypes between healthy human individuals. Generated by immunoSEQ multiplex PCR, the TCRdb table keeps only in-frame clones and is missing some. The table records about 2 million clones, about 95% of them present only once. Naive CD8 cells comprised CD45RO-negative, CCR7-positively selected cells, excluding terminally differentiated effector memory CD45RA+ cells. The source material was naive CD8+ T cells sorted from blood. These TCRs come from a man in his late teens or twenties in good health.

J is TRBJ2-2 and V is TRBV6-1; D is ambiguous. V was clipped by 7 bases and J by 3 bases, with 9 bases between them. Germline V CDR1 and CDR2: MNHNS, SASEGT. This CDR3 is 13 amino acids long. The CDR3: CASTWSYTGELFF. CDR3 sequence (DNA): TGTGCCAGCACCTGGAGCTACACCGGGGAGCTGTTTTTT.

Turning to this clone: Other DNA sequences in this sample translate to the same CDR3. The chain has TRBV20-1 and TRBJ2-1; D is unclear. Germline lookup yields CDR1 DFQATT and CDR2 SNEGSKA (reference sequence). V lost 3 bases and J 4 bases, leaving 4 bases between the germline ends. There are 11 residues in the CDR3. CDR3 DNA: TGCAGTGCTAGGGGATACAATGAGCAGTTCTTC. This encodes CSARGYNEQFF.

The chain has TRBV7-9 and TRBJ2-7; D perhaps matches TRBD2 (5 bases). The CDR3 runs 15 residues. Per germline, CDR1 SEHNR and CDR2 FQNEAQ (reference sequence). Trimming cost V 2 bases and J 6 bases, with 17 bases left between them. This CDR3 is CASSLSWQAGSEQYF. CDR3 bases: TGTGCCAGCAGCTTATCCTGGCAGGCGGGCTCCGAGCAGTACTTC. Combining the CDR3 with reference TRBV7-9 and TRBJ2-7 gives the whole variable domain DTGVSQNPRHKITKRGQNVTFRCDPISEHNRLYWYRQTLGQGPEFLTYFQNEAQLEKSRLLSDRFSAERPKGSFSTLEIQRTEQGDSAMYLCASSLSWQAGSEQYFGPGTRLTVT.

The chain couples TRBV19 to TRBJ1-4; D is undetermined. This CDR3 spans 14 amino acids. Per germline, CDR1 LNHDA and CDR2 SQIVND (reference sequence). Trimming stripped 3 bases from V and 7 bases from J, with 12 bases between. This CDR3 reads CASSMYLEAEKLFF. The CDR3 bases are TGTGCCAGTAGTATGTATCTCGAGGCTGAAAAACTGTTTTTT.

This clone was picked up one time. V usage is TRBV9 and J usage is TRBJ2-1; TRBD2 might be the D (6 bases). CDR1 is SGDLS, CDR2 YYNGEE, per germline. V was shortened by 4 bases and J by 3 bases, with 17 bases between the two germline ends. This CDR3 region has 16 residues. The CDR3 region is CASSPTPGLNYNEQFF. The CDR3 coding sequence is TGTGCCAGCAGCCCCACACCGGGACTCAACTACAATGAGCAGTTCTTC.

The chain combines TRBV6-5 with TRBJ2-3; no clear D gene. The CDR3 is made up of 14 amino acids. With 7 bases removed from V and 4 bases from J, the gap between germline ends came to 15 bases. Germline CDR1 MNHEY, CDR2 SVGAGI. CDR3 sequence (DNA): TGTGCCAGCATCAACCTCAACAGCCCAGATACGCAGTATTTT. Its translation is CASINLNSPDTQYF.

The chain couples TRBV5-4 to TRBJ2-7; the D gene could be TRBD1 or TRBD2 (5 bases each). In germline, CDR1 is SGHNT, CDR2 YYREEE (reference sequence). Trimming shortened V by 3 bases and J by 0 bases, and 13 bases separated the two germline ends. The CDR3 spans 15 residues. CDR3 protein: CASSWGPSSSYEQYF. As DNA, the CDR3 is TGTGCCAGCAGCTGGGGACCGTCCAGCTCCTACGAGCAGTACTTC. Complete variable domain (other parts from reference TRBV5-4 and TRBJ2-7): ETGVTQSPTHLIKTRGQQVTLRCSSQSGHNTVSWYQQALGQGPQFIFQYYREEENGRGNFPPRFSGLQFPNYSSELNVNALELDDSALYLCASSWGPSSSYEQYFGPGTRLTVT.

The chain has TRBV5-4 and TRBJ2-5; TRBD2 matches 7 bases. CDR3 length: 13 amino acids. The V segment lost 4 bases and the J segment 2 bases; nucleotides outside the gene matches: 2. CDR1 and CDR2 from the germline V gene are SGHNT and YYREEE (reference sequence). CDR3 in amino acids: CASSAGVQETQYF. The CDR3 region has the DNA TGTGCCAGCAGCGCGGGGGTTCAAGAGACCCAGTACTTC.

This clone came up a few times. This sequence joins TRBV2 and TRBJ2-7; no firm D call. CDR1 and CDR2 from the germline V gene are SNHLY and FYNNEI. The CDR3 spans 11 residues. The V and J ends lost 9 bases and 0 bases respectively, with 6 bases between them. CDR3 region: CASQDSYEQYF. The CDR3, as DNA: TGTGCCAGTCAAGACTCCTACGAGCAGTACTTC.

Points on this clone: This sample also contains other DNA sequences that code for the same CDR3. V usage is TRBV4-1 and J usage is TRBJ2-7; 8 bases line up with TRBD1. V was clipped by 2 bases and J by 0 bases; unmatched bases: 3. The CDR3 totals 15 residues. Germline V gene lookup returns CDR1 MGHRA and CDR2 YSYEKL. CDR3 protein: CASSQRDRSSYEQYF. The CDR3, as DNA: TGCGCCAGCAGCCAACGGGACAGGAGCTCCTACGAGCAGTACTTC.

J is TRBJ2-1 and V is TRBV5-6; TRBD2 matches 9 bases. Germline values: CDR1 SGHDT, CDR2 YYEEEE. The V gene end was trimmed by 0 bases and the J gene end by 9 bases; junction bases not matched to a gene: 7. The CDR3 is made up of 15 amino acids. The chain's CDR3 is CASSLGLAVGSEQFF. Written as DNA, the CDR3 is TGTGCCAGCAGCTTGGGACTAGCGGTGGGGAGTGAGCAGTTCTTC.

The genes are TRBV6-5 and TRBJ2-2; D gene unclear. CDR1 MNHEY and CDR2 SVGAGI come from the germline V gene. The CDR3 is 15 residues long. Trimming took 6 bases from V and 1 from J, leaving 12 bases between them. CDR3 in DNA: TGTGCCAGCAGCCCCAGGTCCTTGAACACCGGGGAGCTGTTTTTT. It encodes CASSPRSLNTGELFF.

The rearrangement joins TRBV9 to TRBJ2-7; perhaps TRBD1 as D (5 bases). The germline gives CDR1 SGDLS, CDR2 YYNGEE. Between the trimmed V and J ends, which lost 7 bases and 5 bases, there was a span of 19 bases. This CDR3 is built from 14 residues. As DNA, the CDR3 is TGTGCCAGCGGGCAGGGCGATTTTAAGCACGAGCAGTACTTC. Amino acid sequence: CASGQGDFKHEQYF.

This clone was seen once. The chain links TRBV6-4 to TRBJ1-6, with TRBD1 matching 7 bases. The CDR3 sequence is 13 residues long. J lost 6 bases, V lost 6 bases, and 2 bases had no gene match. The V gene's germline CDR1 is MRHNA and CDR2 SNTAGT. The CDR3 nucleotides read TGTGCCAGCAGATACAGGGGTAATTCACCCCTCCACTTT. It yields the protein CASRYRGNSPLHF.

This clone appeared a single time. The chain employs TRBV4-1 and TRBJ1-2; 7 bases match TRBD1. The CDR3 has 14 residues. Germline V lookup: CDR1 MGHRA, CDR2 YSYEKL. V was pared by 4 bases and J by 3 bases, with 5 bases of the junction left unmatched. CDR3 DNA: TGCGCCAGCAGCCCATGGACAGGAGACTATGGCTACACCTTC. It is translated as CASSPWTGDYGYTF.

This chain joins TRBV11-3 and TRBJ2-3, with no clear D. Trimming pared 0 bases from V and 5 bases from J, leaving 6 bases between. Germline CDR1 reads SGHNT; CDR2 reads YENEEA. CDR3 length: 13 residues. Here the CDR3 DNA reads TGTGCCAGCAGCTTAGATCTAGAAGATACGCAGTATTTT. This encodes CASSLDLEDTQYF.

This chain links TRBV5-4 with TRBJ1-2; 9 bases line up with TRBD1. The CDR3 totals 14 residues. Germline CDR1 is SGHNT and CDR2 is YYREEE (reference sequence). With V trimmed by 9 bases and J by 0 bases, 6 bases remained unmatched. CDR3 DNA: TGTGCCATCAGGGGACAGGGCTCTAACTATGGCTACACCTTC. It translates to CAIRGQGSNYGYTF.

The V call is TRBV5-6, the J call TRBJ2-2; D might be TRBD1 (7 bases). The CDR3 is made up of 15 amino acids. Trimming removed 4 bases at V and 3 bases at J, with 13 bases between. CDR1 and CDR2 (germline): SGHDT, YYEEEE. CDR3 residues: CASSHDREDTGELFF. Written as DNA, the CDR3 is TGTGCCAGCAGCCATGACAGGGAGGACACCGGGGAGCTGTTTTTT.

V gene TRBV19 combines with J gene TRBJ2-7, with 7 positions matching TRBD1. Germline assignment: CDR1 LNHDA and CDR2 SQIVND (reference sequence). The ends lost 7 bases at V and 2 bases at J; junction bases unmatched: 8. CDR3 size: 14 residues. The CDR3 sequence: CASTPPDRPYEQYF. The CDR3 DNA follows: TGTGCCAGTACCCCCCCGGACAGGCCCTACGAGCAGTACTTC.

The chain is built from TRBV7-9 and TRBJ2-5; perhaps TRBD1 as D (6 bases). The CDR3 loop spans 16 amino acids. Deletions cut 5 bases from V and 2 bases from J, with 18 bases between. Germline CDR1 SEHNR, CDR2 FQNEAQ (reference sequence). This CDR3 reads CASSPLFPGHQETQYF. The CDR3 DNA is TGTGCCAGCAGCCCTTTATTTCCGGGACATCAAGAGACCCAGTACTTC.

V gene TRBV27 combines with J gene TRBJ1-1; the D gene is possibly TRBD1 (5 bases). This CDR3 spans 14 amino acids. Germline values: CDR1 MNHEY, CDR2 SMNVEV (reference sequence). V was clipped by 8 bases and J by 1 base, with 14 bases between them. The CDR3 sequence is CASGALDGNTEAFF. The DNA of the CDR3 is TGTGCCAGCGGGGCCCTCGACGGGAACACTGAAGCTTTCTTT.

A remark on this clone: This same CDR3 is encoded by further DNA sequences in the sample. V and J are TRBV6-1 and TRBJ1-2; 9 nucleotides match TRBD1. This CDR3 region has 14 residues. From germline, CDR1 is MNHNS and CDR2 SASEGT. The ends lost 3 bases at V and 4 bases at J; junction bases unmatched: 3. CDR3 nucleotide sequence: TGTGCCAGCAGTGAGGGACAGGGCGGCTATGGCTACACCTTC. Amino acids: CASSEGQGGYGYTF.

This clone showed up just once. The rearrangement joins TRBV5-6 to TRBJ2-7; possibly TRBD1 for D (6 bases). Trimming left V 6 bases short and J 12 bases short, with 19 bases between. Germline loops: CDR1 SGHDT, CDR2 YYEEEE. CDR3 size: 12 residues. CDR3 nucleotides: TGTGCCAGCACCATATTGGGGGCCCCATGGTACTTC. Translation gives CASTILGAPWYF.

As for this clone: The junction departs from germline at one end; a sequencing error may be responsible. V usage is TRBV13 and J usage is TRBJ2-2; D is perhaps TRBD1 (5 bases). Germline V gene sequence: CDR1 PRHDT, CDR2 FYEKMQ (reference sequence). The CDR3 sequence is 15 residues long. DNA of the CDR3: TGTGCCAGCAGCCTAGGGGATTTCATCACCGGGGAGCTGTTTTTT. Protein product: CASSLGDFITGELFF.